These T cell receptor beta chains were read from a single sample in a study of cytomegalovirus exposure and HLA in healthy donors. This table comes from immunoSEQ multiplex PCR, and its TCRdb copy is limited to in-frame clones, with some not included. The sample has about 100,000 clones, 81% seen once; the top ten hold around 4.2%. The sample was PBMCs. These receptors all stem from a woman in her seventies in good health and CMV-seropositive. CDR3s include the opening cysteine and the closing phenylalanine or tryptophan. Fields, in order: clone size, D gene, V gene, J gene, CDR3 protein, CDR3 DNA. D genes are given only for firm matches. Rows may omit the clone size; those that give it use once, few, many or a size class.

NA	NA	TRBV7-9	TRBJ2-3	CASSFSGTDTQYF	TGTGCCAGCAGCTTTAGTGGCACAGATACGCAGTATTTT
NA	NA	TRBV10-1	TRBJ2-7	CASSGSGRNEQYF	TGCGCCAGCAGTGGGTCAGGGAGGAACGAGCAGTACTTC
NA	NA	TRBV19	TRBJ1-5	CASNPRGGYQPQHF	TGTGCCAGTAATCCCCGAGGTGGGTATCAGCCCCAGCATTTT
NA	NA	TRBV2	TRBJ2-2	CASIGQKNTGELFF	TGTGCCAGCATTGGACAGAAGAACACCGGGGAGCTGTTTTTT
NA	NA	TRBV19	TRBJ1-2	CASSKITGQERGYTF	TGTGCCAGTAGCAAAATAACAGGCCAGGAGAGGGGCTACACCTTC
NA	NA	TRBV4-2	TRBJ2-7	CASSHISGDDVYEQYF	TGTGCCAGCAGCCACATATCAGGGGATGATGTCTACGAGCAGTACTTC
NA	NA	TRBV6-5	TRBJ2-5	CASMDSARRWETQYF	TGTGCCAGCATGGATTCGGCTAGGAGGTGGGAGACCCAGTACTTC
NA	NA	TRBV6-1	TRBJ2-7	CASSEVASDYEQYF	TGTGCCAGCAGTGAGGTTGCCTCAGACTACGAGCAGTACTTC
NA	TRBD2	TRBV6-5	TRBJ2-7	CASGATSGRNEQYF	TGTGCCAGCGGAGCGACTAGCGGGAGAAACGAGCAGTACTTC
NA	NA	TRBV15	TRBJ2-3	CATSRGGTRDTQYF	TGTGCCACCAGCAGAGGCGGGACTCGTGATACGCAGTATTTT
NA	NA	TRBV11-3	TRBJ2-5	CASSLFQKETQYF	TGTGCCAGCAGCTTATTTCAGAAAGAGACCCAGTACTTC
NA	NA	TRBV19	TRBJ2-5	CASMPSTGGPETQYF	TGTGCCAGTATGCCCTCCACGGGGGGCCCAGAGACCCAGTACTTC
NA	TRBD2	TRBV9	TRBJ2-7	CASSVAGTSGTYEQYF	TGTGCCAGCAGCGTAGCCGGGACTAGCGGGACCTACGAGCAGTACTTC
NA	TRBD2	TRBV29-1	TRBJ2-5	CSASTSGGQETQYF	TGCAGCGCCTCAACTAGCGGGGGCCAAGAGACCCAGTACTTC
NA	NA	TRBV18	TRBJ2-6	CASSPGAGAGGSGANVLTF	TGTGCCAGCTCACCTGGGGCCGGTGCAGGTGGCTCTGGGGCCAACGTCCTGACTTTC
NA	NA	TRBV11-3	TRBJ2-1	CASSPVGSGSYNEQFF	TGTGCCAGCAGCCCAGTCGGGTCTGGCTCCTACAATGAGCAGTTCTTC
NA	TRBD2	TRBV2	TRBJ2-2	CASKGTSGYTGELFF	TGTGCCAGCAAAGGGACTAGCGGTTACACCGGGGAGCTGTTTTTT
NA	NA	TRBV5-1	TRBJ2-7	CASSVDSFNSYEQYF	TGCGCCAGCAGCGTAGATTCTTTTAACTCCTACGAGCAGTACTTC
few	NA	TRBV19	TRBJ1-2	CGTGPLRGNYGYTF	TGTGGGACCGGACCCTTAAGGGGGAACTATGGCTACACCTTC
NA	TRBD1	TRBV19	TRBJ2-2	CASSTRQGKTGELFF	TGTGCCAGTAGTACCCGACAGGGAAAAACCGGGGAGCTGTTTTTT
few	TRBD1	TRBV11-2	TRBJ1-5	CASRRNRGINQPQHF	TGTGCCAGCAGAAGAAACAGGGGTATCAATCAGCCCCAGCATTTT
NA	NA	TRBV30	TRBJ2-5	CAWRKGSGVETQYF	TGTGCCTGGAGGAAGGGATCAGGGGTAGAGACCCAGTACTTC
NA	TRBD2	TRBV5-1	TRBJ2-5	CASSLDPSGRQTQYF	TGCGCCAGCAGCTTGGACCCTAGCGGGAGACAGACCCAGTACTTC
NA	NA	TRBV28	TRBJ1-5	CASSLSPRGRNQPQHF	TGTGCCAGCAGTTTAAGCCCGAGAGGGCGCAATCAGCCCCAGCATTTT
NA	TRBD2	TRBV4-2	TRBJ2-7	CASSTLTSGSDEQYF	TGTGCCAGCAGCACCTTGACTAGCGGGAGCGACGAGCAGTACTTC
NA	NA	TRBV30	TRBJ1-4	CAYRTGTHEKLFF	TGTGCCTATCGAACAGGGACGCATGAAAAACTGTTTTTT
NA	TRBD1	TRBV23-1	TRBJ2-5	CASSHSVTGTGFPGETQYF	TGCGCCAGCAGTCACTCAGTCACCGGGACAGGGTTCCCGGGCGAGACCCAGTACTTC
NA	NA	TRBV19	TRBJ2-7	CATSGPDRLYEQYF	TGTGCCACTAGCGGCCCAGACAGGCTCTACGAGCAGTACTTC
NA	TRBD1	TRBV5-4	TRBJ1-1	CASSTRDRGRVGAFF	TGTGCCAGCAGCACTCGGGACAGGGGGAGGGTTGGAGCTTTCTTT
NA	NA	TRBV27	TRBJ1-3	CASSPTQVSGNTIYF	TGTGCCAGCAGTCCTACACAGGTATCCGGAAACACCATATATTTT
NA	NA	TRBV7-8	TRBJ2-7	CASSSDRFYEQYF	TGTGCCAGCAGCTCAGATCGTTTCTACGAGCAGTACTTC
NA	NA	TRBV10-1	TRBJ2-5	CASSEWTVDGGQYF	TGCGCCAGCAGTGAGTGGACTGTTGACGGTGGGCAGTACTTC
once	TRBD2	TRBV7-8	TRBJ2-3	CASSLGAREGRTDTQYF	TGTGCCAGCAGCTTAGGGGCCCGGGAGGGCCGGACAGATACGCAGTATTTT
NA	TRBD1	TRBV19	TRBJ2-1	CASSIEGGSEQFF	TGTGCCAGTAGTATAGAAGGGGGCAGTGAGCAGTTCTTC
few	TRBD1	TRBV5-4	TRBJ2-2	CASSGRQGSYTGELFF	TGTGCCAGCAGCGGGCGACAGGGGAGTTACACCGGGGAGCTGTTTTTT
NA	NA	TRBV4-1	TRBJ2-5	CASSQDPLYQETQYF	TGCGCCAGCAGCCAAGATCCCCTCTACCAAGAGACCCAGTACTTC
NA	NA	TRBV18	TRBJ2-2	CASSPGKTGELFF	TGTGCCAGCTCACCCGGGAAAACCGGGGAGCTGTTTTTT
NA	TRBD2	TRBV5-4	TRBJ2-2	CASSLGLAGGEGELFF	TGTGCCAGCAGCTTGGGACTAGCGGGAGGGGAGGGGGAGCTGTTTTTT
NA	NA	TRBV5-5	TRBJ2-7	CASSDRPSSYEQYF	TGTGCCAGCAGCGACAGGCCTAGCTCCTACGAGCAGTACTTC
NA	TRBD2	TRBV5-5	TRBJ2-3	CASSLGGLAGADTQYF	TGTGCCAGCAGCTTGGGGGGACTAGCCGGGGCAGATACGCAGTATTTT
NA	TRBD2	TRBV9	TRBJ2-6	CASSGSGKILHSGANVLTF	TGTGCCAGCAGCGGTAGCGGGAAGATCCTCCACTCTGGGGCCAACGTCCTGACTTTC
NA	NA	TRBV4-1	TRBJ1-3	CASSRPGTDPRRPGNTIYF	TGCGCCAGCAGCCGCCCAGGAACAGATCCCCGCAGGCCTGGAAACACCATATATTTT
NA	NA	TRBV11-3	TRBJ1-3	CASSVQGSGNTIYF	TGTGCCAGCAGCGTACAGGGTTCTGGAAACACCATATATTTT
NA	NA	TRBV27	TRBJ2-2	CASSLSGTAPTGELFF	TGTGCCAGCAGTTTATCTGGGACTGCACCCACCGGGGAGCTGTTTTTT
NA	NA	TRBV27	TRBJ2-7	CASSWTRSYEQYF	TGTGCCAGCAGTTGGACACGCTCCTACGAGCAGTACTTC
NA	TRBD2	TRBV4-3	TRBJ2-3	CASSQASAGEHTDTQYF	TGCGCCAGCAGCCAAGCTTCGGCGGGAGAGCACACAGATACGCAGTATTTT